These 7 T cell receptor beta chains were sequenced from one sample in a study of identifying expanded T cells in peripheral blood. Repertoires were generated with immunoSEQ multiplex PCR, while TCRdb's copy carries only in-frame clones and drops some. The table lists over 85,000 clones, approximately 84% of them singletons. The sequencing sample was made of blood. These TCRs come from a person aged 18 to 75 in good health.

Only a few counts were recorded for this clone. CDR3 in DNA: TGTGCCAGCAGCTTACAGGGGCACAAAAGCGAGACCCAGTACTTC. This codes for CASSLQGHKSETQYF. The chain links TRBV7-9 to TRBJ2-5; a weak D match, TRBD1 (6 bases). Germline V lookup: CDR1 SEHNR, CDR2 FQNEAQ (reference sequence). V lost 2 bases and J 5 bases, leaving 15 bases between the germline ends. This CDR3 contains 15 residues.

The chain is built from TRBV5-4 and TRBJ1-1, with 8 positions matching TRBD1. Germline assignment: CDR1 SGHNT and CDR2 YYREEE (reference sequence). V shed 0 bases, J shed 7 bases, and the junction held 2 bases outside the gene matches. There are 13 residues in the CDR3. The DNA for the CDR3 is TGTGCCAGCAGCTTGGACAGGGGGGTTGAAGCTTTCTTT. It codes for CASSLDRGVEAFF. The full variable domain, rest sourced from reference TRBV5-4 and TRBJ1-1, is ETGVTQSPTHLIKTRGQQVTLRCSSQSGHNTVSWYQQALGQGPQFIFQYYREEENGRGNFPPRFSGLQFPNYSSELNVNALELDDSALYLCASSLDRGVEAFFGQGTRLTVV.

The V call is TRBV19, the J call TRBJ2-2; 9 nucleotides match TRBD1. Germline trimming cut 6 bases from V and 4 bases from J; bases unmatched to any gene: 6. The germline gives CDR1 LNHDA, CDR2 SQIVND (reference sequence). The CDR3 spans 15 residues. In nucleotides, the CDR3 is TGTGCCAGTAGCCCCGGGACAGGGTCCACCGGGGAGCTGTTTTTT. Encoded protein: CASSPGTGSTGELFF.

The V gene is TRBV4-1, the J gene TRBJ2-6, with D possibly matching TRBD1 (6 bases). CDR3 size: 17 residues. V lost 0 bases and J lost 2, with 11 bases in between. Germline V gene lookup returns CDR1 MGHRA and CDR2 YSYEKL. CDR3: CASSQDYRAAGANVLTF. CDR3 sequence (DNA): TGCGCCAGCAGCCAAGACTACAGGGCGGCTGGGGCCAACGTCCTGACTTTC.

This chain connects TRBV11-3 to TRBJ2-5; no clear D gene. The germline gives CDR1 SGHNT, CDR2 YENEEA. CDR3 length equals 15 residues. V was shortened by 5 bases and J by 7 bases, with 20 bases between the two germline ends. CDR3 sequence: CASSPDGSGRWTQYF. CDR3 sequence (DNA): TGTGCCAGCAGCCCCGACGGTTCGGGCCGTTGGACCCAGTACTTC.

V usage is TRBV7-9 and J usage is TRBJ1-6; D is perhaps TRBD1 (5 bases). V was shortened by 8 bases and J by 9 bases, with 17 bases between the two germline ends. Germline CDR1 SEHNR, CDR2 FQNEAQ (reference sequence). The CDR3 runs to 14 residues. As DNA, the CDR3 is TGTGCCAGCTGTCCGGCAGGGCGAGGTTCACCCCTCCACTTT. It yields the protein CASCPAGRGSPLHF.

The CDR3 DNA reads as TGTGCCAGCAGCCCCCGCCGGGGAGGGTGGGATACGCAGTATTTT. Amino acids: CASSPRRGGWDTQYF. The chain has TRBV7-9 and TRBJ2-3; 7 nucleotides align to TRBD2. The CDR3 has 15 residues. The ends lost 5 bases at V and 6 bases at J; junction bases unmatched: 11. Germline loops: CDR1 SEHNR, CDR2 FQNEAQ (reference sequence).